The 10 T cell receptor beta chains presented below share a single source sample, sequenced in a study of Ad26.COV2.S vaccination and SARS-CoV-2 variants. The table came from immunoSEQ multiplex PCR; TCRdb's copy has only in-frame clones and leaves some out. The profile shows 120,000 to 150,000 clones, approximately 90% of them singletons. This material consisted of peripheral blood, taken after recovery from COVID-19. The receptors shown here come from a human donor who had recovered from COVID-19.

The chain carries TRBV9 and TRBJ2-5; D might be TRBD1 or TRBD2, each matching 5 bases. Germline V gives CDR1 SGDLS, CDR2 YYNGEE. The V end lost 4 bases, the J end lost 2 bases, and 15 bases lay between the germline ends. The CDR3 contains 15 residues. CDR3 in amino acids: CASSPPGSGQETQYF. In nucleotides, the CDR3 is TGTGCCAGCAGCCCCCCAGGGTCGGGACAAGAGACCCAGTACTTC. Full variable domain (missing parts from reference TRBV9 and TRBJ2-5): DSGVTQTPKHLITATGQRVTLRCSPRSGDLSVYWYQQSLDQGLQFLIQYYNGEERAKGNILERFSAQQFPDLHSELNLSSLELGDSALYFCASSPPGSGQETQYFGPGTRLLVL.

The chain has TRBV18 and TRBJ2-5, with 7 bases aligning to TRBD2. This CDR3 has 14 residues. The germline V gene has CDR1 KGHSH and CDR2 LQKENI. V was pared by 2 bases and J by 4 bases, with 4 bases of the junction left unmatched. The CDR3 bases are TGTGCCAGCTCACCAGGGACTAAAGGAGAGACCCAGTACTTC. Translating it yields CASSPGTKGETQYF. The full variable domain, in which reference TRBV18 and TRBJ2-5 provide the parts outside the CDR3, is NAGVMQNPRHLVRRRGQEARLRCSPMKGHSHVYWYRQLPEEGLKFMVYLQKENIIDESGMPKERFSAEFPKEGPSILRIQQVVRGDSAAYFCASSPGTKGETQYFGPGTRLLVL.

The chain is built from TRBV30 and TRBJ1-4; D gene ambiguous. V shed 5 bases and J shed 7 bases, with 17 bases lying between them. The CDR3 consists of 14 residues. Germline-derived CDR1 and CDR2 are GTSNPN and SVGIG (reference sequence). The CDR3 DNA follows: TGTGCCTGGGGGCTTGGACGGAACACTGAAAAACTGTTTTTT. It codes for CAWGLGRNTEKLFF.

This sequence joins TRBV9 and TRBJ2-6, with a tentative D call TRBD1 (5 bases). Germline V lookup: CDR1 SGDLS, CDR2 YYNGEE. The germline V and J ends were trimmed by 7 bases and 3 bases, with 17 bases remaining between them. There are 16 residues in the CDR3. CDR3: CASSHGPGIGANVLTF. DNA for the CDR3: TGTGCCAGCTCACATGGCCCAGGGATTGGGGCCAACGTCCTGACTTTC.

To note about this clone: Distinct nucleotide sequences in the sample also encode this CDR3. The chain carries TRBV2 and TRBJ1-5, with 8 nucleotides matching TRBD1. The germline V gene has CDR1 SNHLY and CDR2 FYNNEI. This CDR3 is built from 14 residues. V was pared by 3 bases and J by 6 bases, with 4 bases of the junction left unmatched. The CDR3 DNA reads TGTGCCAGCAGTGATACAGGGGGACGTCAGCCCCAGCATTTT. The encoded protein is CASSDTGGRQPQHF. Combining the CDR3 with reference TRBV2 and TRBJ1-5 gives the whole variable domain EPEVTQTPSHQVTQMGQEVILRCVPISNHLYFYWYRQILGQKVEFLVSFYNNEISEKSEIFDDQFSVERPDGSNFTLKIRSTKLEDSAMYFCASSDTGGRQPQHFGDGTRLSIL.

Here the CDR3 reads CASSSDGIRDEQFF. In nucleotides, the CDR3 is TGTGCCAGCAGTTCGGACGGGATTAGGGATGAGCAGTTCTTC. The chain combines TRBV27 with TRBJ2-1; possible D gene TRBD2, 5 bases. V was clipped by 4 bases and J by 8 bases, with 15 bases between them. Germline CDR1 reads MNHEY; CDR2 reads SMNVEV (reference sequence). This CDR3 is built from 14 residues.

This chain connects TRBV2 to TRBJ1-3; 7 bases align to TRBD1. After removal of 6 bases from V and 0 bases from J, the junction contained 5 bases not matched to a gene. The CDR3 totals 15 residues. Germline V gene data show CDR1 as SNHLY and CDR2 as FYNNEI. In DNA form, the CDR3 reads TGTGCCAGCAGCGCCGGGACAGTCTCTGGAAACACCATATATTTT. Amino acids: CASSAGTVSGNTIYF.

This clone was observed once. The rearrangement joins TRBV3-1 (or the pseudogene TRBV3-2) to TRBJ2-5, with 7 bases aligning to TRBD2. The CDR3 contains 14 residues. Germline loops: CDR1 LGHDT, CDR2 YNNKEL (reference sequence). With 0 bases clipped from V and 3 bases from J, the junction kept 1 base outside the gene matches. This chain's CDR3 is CASSQDAGEETQYF. CDR3 coding DNA: TGTGCCAGCAGCCAAGACGCGGGGGAAGAGACCCAGTACTTC.

The chain employs TRBV28 and TRBJ1-2; 7 bases agree with TRBD1. CDR3 length: 16 amino acids. Germline CDR1 MDHEN, CDR2 SYDVKM. V was clipped by 1 base and J by 3 bases; unmatched bases: 8. Here the CDR3 DNA reads TGTGCCAGCAGTTTATTGCACAGGGGAGAAGACTATGGCTACACCTTC. It translates to CASSLLHRGEDYGYTF.

The CDR3 sequence is CASSSGLQRGKLFF. The CDR3 DNA reads as TGTGCCAGCAGTTCGGGGCTCCAACGGGGAAAACTGTTTTTT. The chain joins TRBV28 to TRBJ1-4; D might be TRBD1 (5 bases). This CDR3 is built from 14 residues. Trimming removed 4 bases at V and 10 bases at J, with 16 bases between. CDR1 MDHEN and CDR2 SYDVKM come from the germline V gene.